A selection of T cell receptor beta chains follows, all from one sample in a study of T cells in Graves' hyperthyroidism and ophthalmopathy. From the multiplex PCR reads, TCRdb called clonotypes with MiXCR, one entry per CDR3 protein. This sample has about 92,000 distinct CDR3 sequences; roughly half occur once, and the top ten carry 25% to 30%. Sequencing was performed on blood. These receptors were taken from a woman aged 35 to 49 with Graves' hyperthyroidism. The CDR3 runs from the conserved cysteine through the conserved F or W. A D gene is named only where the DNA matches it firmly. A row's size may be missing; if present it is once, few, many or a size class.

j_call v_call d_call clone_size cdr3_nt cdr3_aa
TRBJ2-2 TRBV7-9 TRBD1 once TGTGCCAGCAGCCGACAGGGGAACACCGGGGAGCTGTTTTTT CASSRQGNTGELFF
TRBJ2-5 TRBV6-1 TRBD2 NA TGTGCCAGCAGTAAGACTAGCGGGAGACGGGAGACCCAGTACTTC CASSKTSGRRETQYF
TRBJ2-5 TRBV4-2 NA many TGTGCCAGCAGCAGCCGGAGGTACCAAGAGACCCAGTACTTC CASSSRRYQETQYF
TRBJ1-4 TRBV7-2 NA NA TGTGCCAGCAGCACCCGGCTAGCGGGACGGACTAATGAAAAACTGTTTTTT CASSTRLAGRTNEKLFF
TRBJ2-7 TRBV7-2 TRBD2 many TGTGCCAGCAGCTTAGGACTAGCGCCGTCCTACGAGCAGTACTTC CASSLGLAPSYEQYF
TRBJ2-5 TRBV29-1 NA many TGCAGCGTTGGTGTCAGACACCAAGAGACCCAGTACTTC CSVGVRHQETQYF
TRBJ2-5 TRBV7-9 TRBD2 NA TGTGCCAGCAGCATATCGACTAGCGAAGAGGCCCAGTACTTC CASSISTSEEAQYF
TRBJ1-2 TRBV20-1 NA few TGCAGTGCTAGAGATGGGGGGAGGGATGGCTACACCTTC CSARDGGRDGYTF
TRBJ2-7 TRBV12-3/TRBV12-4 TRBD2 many TGTGCCAGCAGCGCTAGCGGGAAGAGCTCCTACGAGCAGTACTTC CASSASGKSSYEQYF
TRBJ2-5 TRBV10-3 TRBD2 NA TGTGCCATCAGTGAGGGGGGGGGAGTCAGGGAGACCCAGTACTTC CAISEGGGVRETQYF
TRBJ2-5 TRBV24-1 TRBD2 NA TGTGCCACCAGTGTTGGGGGGGAGATCCAGTACTTC CATSVGGEIQYF
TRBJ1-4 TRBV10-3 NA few TGTGCCATCAGGTCGCAGGGCAGTGAAAAACTGTTTTTT CAIRSQGSEKLFF
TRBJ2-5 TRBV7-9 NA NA TGTGCCAGCAGCTTAGAGGCTCTAGAGACCCAGTACTTC CASSLEALETQYF
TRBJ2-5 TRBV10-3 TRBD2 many TGTGCCATCAGGACTAGCTCCAAAGAGACCCAGTACTTC CAIRTSSKETQYF
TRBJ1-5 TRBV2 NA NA TGTGCCAGCAGTGGTGGCAGGGCTTCAGTGCCCCAGCATTTT CASSGGRASVPQHF
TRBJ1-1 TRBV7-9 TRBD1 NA TGTGCCAGCAGCTTGGAAGGGGACAGGGTGGCTTTCTTT CASSLEGDRVAFF
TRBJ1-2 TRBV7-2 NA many TGTGCCAGCAGCTCGGATCAGGGCCAGCATTGGGGCTACACCTTC CASSSDQGQHWGYTF
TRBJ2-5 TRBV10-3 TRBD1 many TGTGCCATCAGTACCGGGACAGAAGAGACCCAGTACTTC CAISTGTEETQYF
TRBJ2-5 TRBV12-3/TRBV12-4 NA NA TGTGCCAGCAGCTTTGGAGGCGCTGGGGGGACGTGGTTAGAGACCCAGTACTTC CASSFGGAGGTWLETQYF
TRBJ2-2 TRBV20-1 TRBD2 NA TGCAGTGCTAGCCCTAGCGGGAAGGACACCGGGGAGCTGTTTTTT CSASPSGKDTGELFF
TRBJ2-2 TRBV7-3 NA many TGTGCCAGCAGCTTCACCCGGGGCGGGGAGCTGTTTTTT CASSFTRGGELFF
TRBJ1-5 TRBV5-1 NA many TGCGCCAGCAGTGCCGGGGACAATCAGCCCCAGCATTTT CASSAGDNQPQHF
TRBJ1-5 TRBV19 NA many TGTGCCACCGTTGGCAGGGAGAATCAGCCCCAGCATTTT CATVGRENQPQHF
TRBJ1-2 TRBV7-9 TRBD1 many TGTGCCAGCAGCTTCCCCGGGACAGGGAACTATGGCTACACCTTC CASSFPGTGNYGYTF
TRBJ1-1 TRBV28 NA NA TGTGCCAGCAGTTTAAGGGGGAGGGACACTGAAGCTTTCTTT CASSLRGRDTEAFF
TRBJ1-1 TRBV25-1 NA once TGTGCCAAAGACAGGCGCCAGATCATCACTGAAGCTTTCTTT CAKDRRQIITEAFF
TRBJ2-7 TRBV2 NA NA TGTGCCAGCAGTTCCTCAGGACTTTCCTACGAGCAGTACTTC CASSSSGLSYEQYF
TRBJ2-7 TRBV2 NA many TGTGCCAGCATGAAAGTGGAGGACAGTAACGAGCAGTACTTC CASMKVEDSNEQYF
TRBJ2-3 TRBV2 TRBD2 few TGTGCCAGCACGGGGGGATCTATCCGGGGAGATACGCAGTATTTT CASTGGSIRGDTQYF
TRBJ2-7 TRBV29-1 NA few TGCAGCGTTATCTATCCGGGGGCCTACTTC CSVIYPGAYF
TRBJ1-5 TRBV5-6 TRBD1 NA TGTGCCAGCAGCTTGGGGACAGGGGGCGGACAGCCCCAGCATTTT CASSLGTGGGQPQHF
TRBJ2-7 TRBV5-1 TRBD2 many TGCGCCAGCAGCCCCCAGGGTAGCGGGTCCTACGAGCAGTACTTC CASSPQGSGSYEQYF
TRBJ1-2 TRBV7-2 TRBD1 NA TGTGCCAGCAGCTTGCTGACAGGGAGAGGGGGCGCTTGGTATGGCTACACCTTC CASSLLTGRGGAWYGYTF
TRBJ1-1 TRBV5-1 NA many TGCGCCAGCAGACGCGCAGGGAGCCTCATGAACACTGAAGCTTTCTTT CASRRAGSLMNTEAFF
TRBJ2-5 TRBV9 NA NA TGTGCCAGCAGCGTAGAAGGCGGAGAGACCCAGTACTTC CASSVEGGETQYF
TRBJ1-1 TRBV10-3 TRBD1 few TGTGCCATCAGCGACGGACAGGGGAACACTGAAGCTTTCTTT CAISDGQGNTEAFF
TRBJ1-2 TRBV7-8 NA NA TGTGCCAGCAGCTTAGGATCTAGCGGGACCTATGGCTACACCTTC CASSLGSSGTYGYTF
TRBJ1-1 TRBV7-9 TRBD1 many TGTGCCAGCAGCTTATCACACGGGACAGGGAGGGCGGACACTGAAGCTTTCTTT CASSLSHGTGRADTEAFF
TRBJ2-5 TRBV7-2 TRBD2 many TGTGCCAGCAGCCGGGGACTAGCGGCAAGGACCCAGTACTTC CASSRGLAARTQYF
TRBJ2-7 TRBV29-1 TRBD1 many TGCAGCGCCGGGACAGGGCGGAACGAGCAGTACTTC CSAGTGRNEQYF
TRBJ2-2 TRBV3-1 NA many TGTGCCAGCAGCCAAGGCACAGGGAACGGGGAGCTGTTTTTT CASSQGTGNGELFF
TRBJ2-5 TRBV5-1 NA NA TGCGCCACCAGGAGGGACAGTACAGAGACCCAGTACTTC CATRRDSTETQYF
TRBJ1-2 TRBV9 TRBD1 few TGTGCCAGCAGCGGGACAGGGACCAGAGGCTACACCTTC CASSGTGTRGYTF
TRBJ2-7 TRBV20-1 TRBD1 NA TGCAGTGCTAGAACGGCGACAGGGGCCTTGTACGAGCAGTACTTC CSARTATGALYEQYF
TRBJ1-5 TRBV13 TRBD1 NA TGTGCCAGCCACAGTTTAGGACAGGGCTGGAGCAATCAGTCCCAGCATTTT CASHSLGQGWSNQSQHF
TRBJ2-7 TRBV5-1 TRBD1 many TGCGCCAGCAGCTTACGACAGGGGGTCACCTACGAGCAGTACTTC CASSLRQGVTYEQYF
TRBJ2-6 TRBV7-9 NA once TGTGCCAGCAGCCAGACAGGTAGTAGCTCTGGGGCCGACGTCCTGACTTTC CASSQTGSSSGADVLTF
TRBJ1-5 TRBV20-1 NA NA TGCAGTGCTTGGACTCCGGGACAAAATCAGCCCCAGCATTTT CSAWTPGQNQPQHF